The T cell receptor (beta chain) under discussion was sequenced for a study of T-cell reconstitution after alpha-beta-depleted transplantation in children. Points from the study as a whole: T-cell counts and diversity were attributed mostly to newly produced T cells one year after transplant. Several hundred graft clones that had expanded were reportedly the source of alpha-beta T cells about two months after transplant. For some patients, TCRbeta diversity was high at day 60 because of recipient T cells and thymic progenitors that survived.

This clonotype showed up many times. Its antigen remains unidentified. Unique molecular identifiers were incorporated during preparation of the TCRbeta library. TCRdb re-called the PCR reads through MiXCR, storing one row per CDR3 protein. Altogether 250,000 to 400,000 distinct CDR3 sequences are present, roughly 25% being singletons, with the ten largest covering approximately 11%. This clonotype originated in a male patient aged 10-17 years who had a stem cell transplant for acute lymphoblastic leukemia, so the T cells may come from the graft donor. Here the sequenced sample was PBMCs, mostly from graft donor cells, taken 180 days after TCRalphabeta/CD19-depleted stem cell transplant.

CDR3 loop: CASSPGQGFYEQYF. CDR3 sequence (DNA): TGTGCCAGCAGCCCTGGACAGGGGTTCTACGAGCAGTACTTC. The chain employs TRBV5-5 and TRBJ2-7; 9 positions match TRBD1. After removal of 4 bases from V and 3 bases from J, the junction contained 5 bases not matched to a gene. This CDR3 is built from 14 residues. Germline V CDR1 and CDR2: SGHKS, YYEKEE (reference sequence).